A selection of T cell receptor beta chains follows, all from one sample in a study of blood T cells in healthy people across ages. TCRdb fed the 5' RACE reads into MiXCR, producing one record per CDR3 protein. The sample carries hundreds of thousands of distinct CDR3 sequences, more than 40% recorded once. Sequencing was performed on blood. These receptor sequences come from a man in his sixties in good health. The CDR3 runs from the conserved cysteine through the conserved F or W. A D gene is named only where the DNA matches it firmly. Only part of the rows carry a size: once, few, many, or a class if the clone is expanded.

D gene,clone size,V gene,J gene,CDR3 DNA,CDR3 protein
-,-,TRBV5-1,TRBJ2-1,TGCGCCAGCAGCTTGGCAGGGATGGGACTCTATAATGAGCAGTTCTTC,CASSLAGMGLYNEQFF
TRBD2,-,TRBV6-1,TRBJ2-7,TGTGCCAGCAGTGAATACGGGGGGACCTACGAGCAGTACTTC,CASSEYGGTYEQYF
-,-,TRBV9,TRBJ1-6,TGTGCCAGCAGCGTAGCGAATTCACCCCTCCACTTT,CASSVANSPLHF
TRBD2,once,TRBV6-1,TRBJ2-7,TGTGCCAGCCTAAGGACTAGCGGGGGGTCCTACGAGCAGTACTTC,CASLRTSGGSYEQYF
-,-,TRBV28,TRBJ1-6,TGTGCCAGCAGTTTAGGGGTTTTGAATTCACCCCTCCACTTT,CASSLGVLNSPLHF
-,few,TRBV7-6,TRBJ2-1,TGTGCCAGCAGCTCGCGCACAGACAATGAGCAGTTCTTC,CASSSRTDNEQFF
TRBD1,-,TRBV7-9,TRBJ1-5,TGTGCCAGCAGCTCGGGACAGATTTATGCGGCGAATCAGCCCCAGCATTTT,CASSSGQIYAANQPQHF
TRBD2,few,TRBV20-1,TRBJ2-3,TGCAGTGCTTCGACTAGCGGGGCCCTACTCACAGATACGCAGTATTTT,CSASTSGALLTDTQYF
TRBD2,-,TRBV20-1,TRBJ2-7,TGCAGTGCTCGGGGGGGCGACGAGCAGTACTTC,CSARGGDEQYF
-,few,TRBV29-1,TRBJ2-1,TGCAGCGTTGGTGGGGGGGCTAATGAGCAGTTCTTC,CSVGGGANEQFF
-,-,TRBV11-3,TRBJ2-1,TGTGCCAGCAGCTTAGAGACAGGCCAAGCCCTGTTCTTC,CASSLETGQALFF
-,-,TRBV7-2,TRBJ1-4,TGTGCCAGCAGTCAGAGTTTTGGAGAAAAACTGTTTTTT,CASSQSFGEKLFF
-,-,TRBV5-4,TRBJ2-3,TGTGCCAGCAGCCCTTACCCCGAGTCGAGGGCAGATACGCAGTATTTT,CASSPYPESRADTQYF
-,-,TRBV21-1,TRBJ2-6,TGTGCCAGCAGCAAACCACCGGGACCGAGCTCTGGGGCCAACGTCCTGACTTTC,CASSKPPGPSSGANVLTF
-,-,TRBV7-2,TRBJ2-4,TGTGCCAGCAGCGTAGAGTTCCGGAACGAGCGGTACTTC,CASSVEFRNERYF
TRBD1,few,TRBV29-1,TRBJ1-2,TGCAGCGTCGATGGGACAGGGGGTAGAGGAGGTGGCTACACCTTC,CSVDGTGGRGGGYTF
-,-,TRBV6-6,TRBJ2-5,TGTGCCAGCAGTTCAGGGGCTATGGGGGAGACCCAGTACTTC,CASSSGAMGETQYF
TRBD2,-,TRBV10-3,TRBJ2-1,TGTGCCATCAGTGACACCGGACTAGCGGGAGTTCAGCTGAAGTTCTTC,CAISDTGLAGVQLKFF
-,many,TRBV4-1,TRBJ2-3,TGCGCCAGCAGCCAAGGGACACTCACAGATACGCAGTATTTT,CASSQGTLTDTQYF
-,-,TRBV6-5,TRBJ2-5,TGTGCCAGCAGTTACTCTGGTACAGGGCGGCCAGAGACCCAGTACTTC,CASSYSGTGRPETQYF
TRBD1,-,TRBV5-6,TRBJ1-2,TGTGCCAGCAGCCAGGGGGTAAAGGTCTATGGCTACACCTTC,CASSQGVKVYGYTF
TRBD2,-,TRBV6-1,TRBJ2-1,TGTGCCAGCAGGAAGAAGGCTAGCGGGCCAGGGAATGAGCAGTTCTTC,CASRKKASGPGNEQFF
-,-,TRBV9,TRBJ1-1,TGTGCCAGCAGCGTAACCCCCACAGGGATGAACACTGAAGCTTTCTTT,CASSVTPTGMNTEAFF
TRBD1,-,TRBV7-9,TRBJ2-7,TGTGCCAGCAGCCCCTCCGGGACAGGGAAGAATGAGCAGTACTTC,CASSPSGTGKNEQYF
TRBD1,few,TRBV20-1,TRBJ2-7,TGCAGTGCTAGTCGACAGGGCTACGAGCAGTACTTC,CSASRQGYEQYF
-,-,TRBV5-1,TRBJ2-7,TGCGCCAGCAGGGAAGGGGTGGACAATGAGCAGTACTTC,CASREGVDNEQYF
TRBD2,few,TRBV11-3,TRBJ2-1,TGTGCCAGCAGGACTAGCGGATTTGAGCAGTTCTTC,CASRTSGFEQFF
TRBD1,-,TRBV15,TRBJ2-7,TGTGCCACCAGCAGACAAGGGACAGGATCGGGAGAGCAGTACTTC,CATSRQGTGSGEQYF
TRBD2,-,TRBV6-2/TRBV6-3,TRBJ2-1,TGTGCCAGCAGTTACAGAAGCGGGGGAGTCTCCTACCATGAGCAGTTCTTC,CASSYRSGGVSYHEQFF